A single sample gave rise to the 27 T cell receptor beta chains below, sequenced in a study of beta chain features in type 1 diabetes (dated by TCRdb to about 2018). The library was generated by the immunoSEQ multiplex PCR assay. The entire isolated RNA was reverse transcribed using the High Capacity cDNA Reverse Transcription Kit, and thus expressed TCRB transcripts were sequenced. The immuneACCESS repertoire file appears here via TCRdb, limited to in-frame rearrangements. These files lack a portion of the clones; in checked studies, under half of the deficit traces to unresolved V genes, and the cause of the others is not known. The sample has roughly 340,000 clones on record, roughly 14% of them singletons. Roughly 0.015% of the sample belongs to the ten largest clones. These receptors' targets are unknown. Beyond this particular receptor, the publication reports: In all four CD4+ subsets, TCRB CDR3 length was moderately but significantly shorter in type 1 diabetes patients.

Material: naive CD4+ T cells from blood. Sample cell subset or site, as interpreted from the label and publication: true naive CD4+ T cells. Receptors were obtained from a young woman with type 1 diabetes.

V and J are TRBV6-5 and TRBJ2-5, with 8 bases matching TRBD2. J was trimmed by 5 bases and V by 1 base; bases with no gene match: 6. CDR3 length: 15 amino acids. Germline CDR1 and CDR2: MNHEY and SVGAGI. CDR3 loop: CASSYYLAGQETQYF. The CDR3 coding sequence is TGTGCCAGCAGTTACTACCTAGCGGGCCAGGAGACCCAGTACTTC.

Regarding this clone: The same CDR3 can be traced to other DNA sequences in this sample. The chain recombines TRBV30 with TRBJ2-3; D is unclear. The CDR3 is made up of 11 amino acids. CDR1 is GTSNPN, CDR2 SVGIG, per germline (reference sequence). V shed 3 bases and J shed 1 base, with 2 bases lying between them. CDR3 loop: CAWSGTDTQYF. The CDR3 DNA sequence: TGTGCCTGGAGCGGCACAGATACGCAGTATTTT. Filled out from reference TRBV30 and TRBJ2-3, the complete variable domain reads SQTIHQWPATLVQPVGSPLSLECTVEGTSNPNLYWYRQAAGRGLQLLFYSVGIGQISSEVPQNLSASRPQDRQFILSSKKLLLSDSGFYLCAWSGTDTQYFGPGTRLTVL.

V usage is TRBV25-1 and J usage is TRBJ1-1; the match to TRBD1 covers 11 bases. The CDR3 totals 13 residues. Per germline, CDR1 MGHDK and CDR2 SYGVNS. V was pared by 8 bases and J by 6 bases, with 5 bases of the junction left unmatched. The CDR3 loop is CASGAGQGAEAFF. DNA of the CDR3: TGTGCCAGCGGAGCGGGACAGGGGGCTGAAGCTTTCTTT. Looking up the rest from reference TRBV25-1 and TRBJ1-1 gives the full variable domain: EADIYQTPRYLVIGTGKKITLECSQTMGHDKMYWYQQDPGMELHLIHYSYGVNSTEKGDLSSESTVSRIRTEHFPLTLESARPSHTSQYLCASGAGQGAEAFFGQGTRLTVV.

This chain uses TRBV30 with TRBJ2-3; possibly TRBD2 for D (5 bases). This CDR3 contains 13 residues. V lost 4 bases and J lost 1, with 9 bases in between. Germline V lookup: CDR1 GTSNPN, CDR2 SVGIG (reference sequence). CDR3 amino acids: CAWKWGGTDTQYF. The CDR3 bases are TGTGCCTGGAAATGGGGAGGCACAGATACGCAGTATTTT.

The rearrangement uses TRBV7-9 and TRBJ1-2; D is possibly TRBD1 (6 bases). Trimming removed 3 bases at V and 3 bases at J, with 8 bases between. CDR1 is SEHNR, CDR2 FQNEAQ, per germline (reference sequence). The CDR3 is 13 residues long. In nucleotides, the CDR3 is TGTGCCAGCAGCTTCGGGACATACTATGGCTACACCTTC. Its translation: CASSFGTYYGYTF.

This rearrangement joins TRBV6-6 to TRBJ2-7; 14 bases are a match to TRBD2. Germline CDR1 is MNHNY and CDR2 is SVGAGI (reference sequence). The ends lost 5 bases at V and 5 bases at J; junction bases unmatched: 5. The CDR3 runs 15 residues. This CDR3 is CASSTRLAGGDEQYF. In DNA, the CDR3 is TGTGCCAGCAGTACACGACTAGCGGGAGGGGACGAGCAGTACTTC.

This chain links TRBV30 with TRBJ2-5; 12 bases match TRBD2. Germline CDR1 reads GTSNPN; CDR2 reads SVGIG (reference sequence). The V segment lost 4 bases and the J segment 5 bases; nucleotides outside the gene matches: 5. The length of the CDR3 is 14 residues. CDR3 sequence: CAWNTGLAGETQYF. CDR3 nucleotides: TGTGCCTGGAATACGGGACTAGCGGGTGAGACCCAGTACTTC.

The CDR3 DNA sequence: TGTGCCAGCAGCCAGGGGGGGCACGAGCAGTACTTC. Its translation: CASSQGGHEQYF. The chain employs TRBV14 and TRBJ2-7, with TRBD2 as a possible D gene (7 bases). The CDR3 has 12 amino acids. The V end was cut by 3 bases, the J end by 5 bases, with 8 bases between. The germline V gene has CDR1 SGHDN and CDR2 FVKESK.

The chain links TRBV5-4 to TRBJ2-1; tentative D call: TRBD2 (6 bases). Germline V CDR1 and CDR2: SGHNT, YYREEE (reference sequence). V shed 0 bases and J shed 1 base, with 8 bases lying between them. The length of the CDR3 is 15 residues. The CDR3 is CASSLGGESYNEQFF. The DNA of the CDR3 is TGTGCCAGCAGCTTGGGGGGGGAGTCCTACAATGAGCAGTTCTTC.

This clone was counted between two and nine times. This chain joins TRBV6-5 and TRBJ2-7, with TRBD1 identical over 7 bases. V shed 2 bases, J shed 1 base, and the junction held 2 bases outside the gene matches. Germline V gene sequence: CDR1 MNHEY, CDR2 SVGAGI. This CDR3 comprises 14 residues. CDR3 in amino acids: CASSYRGQSYEQYF. The CDR3 coding sequence is TGTGCCAGCAGTTACAGGGGACAGTCCTACGAGCAGTACTTC.

This clone has more than one count but fewer than ten. The rearrangement links TRBV5-1 to TRBJ1-4; TRBD1 is a possible D gene (6 bases). V was shortened by 0 bases and J by 8 bases, with 17 bases between the two germline ends. CDR1 and CDR2 (germline): SGHRS, YFSETQ. The CDR3 spans 16 residues. CDR3 sequence (DNA): TGCGCCAGCAGCTTGGGTCCCGACGTTACAGGGGAAAAACTGTTTTTT. This translates into CASSLGPDVTGEKLFF.

This clone was observed a handful of times. The chain has TRBV5-8 and TRBJ2-5; 7 bases align to TRBD2. The CDR3 has 14 residues. CDR1 is SGHTS, CDR2 YDEGEE, per germline. After removal of 0 bases from V and 4 bases from J, the junction contained 3 bases not matched to a gene. CDR3 bases: TGTGCCAGCAGCTTGGGGACTAGAGGAGAGACCCAGTACTTC. This encodes CASSLGTRGETQYF.

The chain links TRBV29-1 to TRBJ2-3; D is ambiguous. With 4 bases removed from V and 0 bases from J, the gap between germline ends came to 8 bases. The CDR3 has 13 amino acids. Germline V gene sequence: CDR1 SQVTM, CDR2 ANQGSEA. DNA for the CDR3: TGCAGCGTTGGCGTTAAGAGCACAGATACGCAGTATTTT. Protein product: CSVGVKSTDTQYF.

This clone was counted between two and nine times. This chain connects TRBV5-1 to TRBJ1-1; D remains unclear. The CDR3 length is 13 residues. The V gene lost 1 base and the J gene lost 8 bases, with 12 bases spanning the gap. Germline loops: CDR1 SGHRS, CDR2 YFSETQ. In DNA, the CDR3 is TGCGCCAGCAGCTTGTGGAGGAGCCGGGAAGCTTTCTTT. The encoded protein is CASSLWRSREAFF.

This clone was seen a few times. Different DNA sequences within this sample yield the same CDR3. The chain employs TRBV18 and TRBJ1-1; 7 nucleotides agree with TRBD1. The germline V gene has CDR1 KGHSH and CDR2 LQKENI. The CDR3 is 13 amino acids. The V gene end was trimmed by 1 base and the J gene end by 4 bases; junction bases not matched to a gene: 0. DNA for the CDR3: TGTGCCAGCTCACCACAGGGGGCCACTGAAGCTTTCTTT. Its protein product is CASSPQGATEAFF.

This clone has only a few counts. V gene TRBV4-3 combines with J gene TRBJ2-5, with a tentative D call TRBD1 (6 bases). Germline CDR1 is LGHNA and CDR2 is YSLEER. This CDR3 contains 13 residues. Between the trimmed V and J ends, which lost 4 bases and 3 bases, there was a span of 9 bases. CDR3 amino acids: CASSPTGKETQYF. The CDR3 nucleotides read TGCGCCAGCAGCCCGACAGGAAAAGAGACCCAGTACTTC.

This clone has just a few counts. V is TRBV18 and J is TRBJ2-1; 13 positions match TRBD2. V lost 2 bases, J lost 12 bases, and 7 bases stayed unmatched. Looked up from germline, CDR1 is KGHSH and CDR2 is LQKENI. This CDR3 contains 15 residues. The CDR3 DNA reads as TGTGCCAGCTCACCAGGGACTAGCGGGACTATCCGGCAGTTCTTC. Its protein is CASSPGTSGTIRQFF.

V usage is TRBV6-5 and J usage is TRBJ2-7; perhaps TRBD2 as D (6 bases). Trimming removed 7 bases from V and 3 bases from J, with 13 bases in between. The CDR3 covers 13 residues. The germline gives CDR1 MNHEY, CDR2 SVGAGI. The CDR3 loop is CASTRDSLYEQYV. In DNA form, the CDR3 reads TGTGCCAGCACTCGGGACTCCCTCTACGAGCAGTACGTC.

This rearrangement joins TRBV11-3 to TRBJ2-3, with 12 bases that match TRBD2. Germline V gene data show CDR1 as SGHNT and CDR2 as YENEEA. CDR3 length: 17 residues. V gave up 4 bases and J gave up 1 base; unmatched junction bases: 6. The CDR3 nucleotides are TGTGCCAGCAGCTGGACTAGCGGGATTGTGGGCACAGATACGCAGTATTTT. Its protein is CASSWTSGIVGTDTQYF.

This clone occurred a few times. The chain has TRBV7-9 and TRBJ1-1, with 9 bases lining up with TRBD1. Germline CDR1 reads SEHNR; CDR2 reads FQNEAQ (reference sequence). The trim removed 5 bases at V and 1 base at J, leaving 2 bases unmatched. CDR3 length equals 14 residues. The CDR3 nucleotides are TGTGCCAGCAGCCGGGGACAGGGGAACACTGAAGCTTTCTTT. This encodes CASSRGQGNTEAFF.

The sample holds a few counts of this clone. CDR3 nucleotide sequence: TGTGCCAGCTCACCAGTAAGCAATCAGCCCCAGCATTTT. It yields the protein CASSPVSNQPQHF. The chain couples TRBV18 to TRBJ1-5; D uncertain. The V end was cut by 2 bases, the J end by 1 base, with 3 bases between. The CDR3 is 13 residues long. CDR1 is KGHSH, CDR2 LQKENI, per germline. Combining the CDR3 with reference TRBV18 and TRBJ1-5 gives the whole variable domain NAGVMQNPRHLVRRRGQEARLRCSPMKGHSHVYWYRQLPEEGLKFMVYLQKENIIDESGMPKERFSAEFPKEGPSILRIQQVVRGDSAAYFCASSPVSNQPQHFGDGTRLSIL.

In this sample, this clone turned up a few times. The rearrangement uses TRBV28 and TRBJ2-1; 13 bases are a match to TRBD2. This CDR3 contains 17 residues. The V gene end was trimmed by 10 bases and the J gene end by 5 bases; junction bases not matched to a gene: 14. Germline V CDR1 and CDR2: MDHEN, SYDVKM. In DNA form, the CDR3 reads TGTGCCACTATAACTAGCGGGAGGGCCCCCTCGGACAATGAGCAGTTCTTC. Residues: CATITSGRAPSDNEQFF. Drawing the rest from reference TRBV28 and TRBJ2-1, the complete variable domain is DVKVTQSSRYLVKRTGEKVFLECVQDMDHENMFWYRQDPGLGLRLIYFSYDVKMKEKGDIPEGYSVSREKKERFSLILESASTNQTSMYLCATITSGRAPSDNEQFFGPGTRLTVL.

The V and J genes are TRBV5-1 and TRBJ1-5, with D tentatively TRBD1 (6 bases). The CDR3 consists of 15 residues. The germline CDR1 and CDR2 sequences are SGHRS and YFSETQ. Trimming cost V 4 bases and J 7 bases, with 18 bases left between them. CDR3 sequence (DNA): TGCGCCAGCAGCGTGGGATCACAGGGAGACCAGCCCCAGCATTTT. This codes for CASSVGSQGDQPQHF.

The chain employs TRBV27 and TRBJ2-3; weak D call: TRBD1 (6 bases). CDR3 length: 17 residues. Trimming left V 6 bases short and J 0 bases short, with 19 bases between. Germline V gene sequence: CDR1 MNHEY, CDR2 SMNVEV (reference sequence). The CDR3 DNA follows: TGTGCCAGCAGCTTCGCAGGGGCTGGCGTCAGCACAGATACGCAGTATTTT. This codes for CASSFAGAGVSTDTQYF.

This clone was recorded a few times. This chain joins TRBV4-2 and TRBJ2-3; 12 nucleotides line up with TRBD2. CDR1 and CDR2 (germline): LGHNA, YNFKEQ. This CDR3 has 18 residues. Trimming took 0 bases from V and 4 from J; bases not matched to a gene: 8. The CDR3: CASSQDLRLAGVPDTQYF. In DNA form, the CDR3 reads TGTGCCAGCAGCCAAGATCTCAGACTAGCGGGAGTCCCAGATACGCAGTATTTT.

CDR3 in amino acids: CAWSELPRKIYGYTF. In DNA, the CDR3 is TGTGCCTGGAGTGAACTCCCCAGGAAAATCTATGGCTACACCTTC. The J gene is TRBJ1-2, the V gene TRBV30; D gene ambiguous. The CDR3 totals 15 residues. V was trimmed by 1 base and J by 4 bases, leaving 16 bases between them. Per germline, CDR1 GTSNPN and CDR2 SVGIG (reference sequence).

In its sample, this clone was seen a few times. Other DNA variants within this sample encode the same CDR3. The rearrangement uses TRBV18 and TRBJ1-1, with unresolved D. V shed 3 bases and J shed 0 bases, with 5 bases lying between them. This CDR3 region has 13 residues. Germline CDR1 and CDR2: KGHSH and LQKENI. CDR3 nucleotides: TGTGCCAGCTCACCGGCAGTGAACACTGAAGCTTTCTTT. Translated: CASSPAVNTEAFF.